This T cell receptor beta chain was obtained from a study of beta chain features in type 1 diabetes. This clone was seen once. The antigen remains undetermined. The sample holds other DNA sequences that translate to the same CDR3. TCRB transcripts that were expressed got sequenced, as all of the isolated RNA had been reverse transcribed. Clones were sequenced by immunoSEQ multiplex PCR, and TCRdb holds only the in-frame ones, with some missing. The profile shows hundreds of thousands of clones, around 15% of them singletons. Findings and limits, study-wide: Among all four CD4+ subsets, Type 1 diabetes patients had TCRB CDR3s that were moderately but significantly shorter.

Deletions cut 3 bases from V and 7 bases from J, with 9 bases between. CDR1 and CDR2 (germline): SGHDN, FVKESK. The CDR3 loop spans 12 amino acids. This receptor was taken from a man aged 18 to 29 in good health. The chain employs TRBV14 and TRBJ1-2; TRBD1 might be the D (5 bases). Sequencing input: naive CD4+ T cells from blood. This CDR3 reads CASSQGRVGYTF. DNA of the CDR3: TGTGCCAGCAGCCAGGGGCGCGTTGGCTACACCTTC.